This TCR delta chain was recorded in a study of Vδ1+ human thymocytes. Overall study findings and caveats: Thymic TRG and TRD repertoires appeared highly polyclonal. Despite high sort purity, roughly 20% of thymic T cell receptor delta sequences were Vdelta2. Bulk repertoire data may be misinterpreted because of unexpected Vdelta2 sequences. Many TRG clonotypes were shared between donors; TRD repertoires were essentially private.

CDR1 is TSWWSYY and CDR2 is QGS in the germline V gene. The CDR3 is 17 amino acids. V lost 0 bases, J lost 0 bases, and 14 bases lay in between. The template was reverse-transcribed extracted RNA. Pooled V-gene forward primers with one constant-region reverse primer generated the CDR3 amplicons by multiplex PCR. TCRdb reanalyzed the multiplex PCR reads using CATT. The sample shows roughly 76,000 delta-chain clones, around 35% of them seen only once. This clone was observed a few times. Its target is unknown. This clonotype originated in a boy younger than two who had congenital heart surgery. This sequence joins TRDV1 and TRDJ1, with unresolved D. Sequenced: Vdelta1+ gamma-delta thymocytes from the thymus. Documented subset: FACS-sorted CD3+ TCRalphabeta- TCRVdelta1+ TCRVdelta2- thymocytes. The CDR3 DNA follows: TGTGCTCTTGGGGAACTACCGACGGGAGTGTACACCGATAAACTCATCTTT. Protein: CALGELPTGVYTDKLIF.